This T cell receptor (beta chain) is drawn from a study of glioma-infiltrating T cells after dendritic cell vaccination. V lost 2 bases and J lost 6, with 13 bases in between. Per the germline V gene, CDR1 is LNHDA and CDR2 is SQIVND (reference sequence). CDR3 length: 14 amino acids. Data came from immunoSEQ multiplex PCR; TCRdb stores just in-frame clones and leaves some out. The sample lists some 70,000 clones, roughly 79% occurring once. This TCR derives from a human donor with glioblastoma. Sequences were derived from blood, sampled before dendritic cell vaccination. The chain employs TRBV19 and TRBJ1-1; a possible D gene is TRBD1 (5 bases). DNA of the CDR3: TGTGCCAGTAGTATACTGACAGATAGAGCTGAAGCTTTCTTT. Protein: CASSILTDRAEAFF.